This T cell receptor beta chain was sequenced during a study of blood T cell repertoires in COVID-19. Unmatched junction bases numbered 6, after V lost 6 bases and J lost 2 bases. CDR1 and CDR2 (germline): MDHEN, SYDVKM. CDR3 length: 15 amino acids. The data were produced by immunoSEQ multiplex PCR, yet TCRdb's version contains in-frame clones alone and is incomplete. The table has approximately 260,000 clones, approximately 90% seen once. The V and J genes are TRBV28 and TRBJ2-5; the match to TRBD2 covers 10 bases. The sequencing input was PBMCs or T cells enriched from blood (not recorded which). This receptor was obtained from a woman aged 18 to 35 who had recovered from COVID-19. For the CDR3, the DNA is TGTGCCAGCAGCGCTAGCGGGAGTATACAAGAGACCCAGTACTTC. Translated: CASSASGSIQETQYF. The full variable domain, its missing parts supplied by reference TRBV28 and TRBJ2-5, is DVKVTQSSRYLVKRTGEKVFLECVQDMDHENMFWYRQDPGLGLRLIYFSYDVKMKEKGDIPEGYSVSREKKERFSLILESASTNQTSMYLCASSASGSIQETQYFGPGTRLLVL.